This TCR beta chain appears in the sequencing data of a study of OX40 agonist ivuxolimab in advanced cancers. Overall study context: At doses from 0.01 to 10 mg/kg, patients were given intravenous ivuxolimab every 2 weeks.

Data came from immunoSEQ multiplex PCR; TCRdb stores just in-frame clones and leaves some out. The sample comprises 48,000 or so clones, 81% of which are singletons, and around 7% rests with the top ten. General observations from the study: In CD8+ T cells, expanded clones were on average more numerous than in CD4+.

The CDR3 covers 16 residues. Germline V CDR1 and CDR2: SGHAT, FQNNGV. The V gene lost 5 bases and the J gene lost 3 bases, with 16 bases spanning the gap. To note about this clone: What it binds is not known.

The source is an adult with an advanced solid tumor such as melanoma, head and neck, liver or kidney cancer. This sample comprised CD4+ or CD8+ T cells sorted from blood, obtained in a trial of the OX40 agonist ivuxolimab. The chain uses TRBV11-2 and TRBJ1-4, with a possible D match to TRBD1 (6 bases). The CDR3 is CASSPLSGAPNEKLFF. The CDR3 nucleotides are TGTGCCAGCAGCCCCCTGTCGGGGGCTCCTAATGAAAAACTGTTTTTT.